These 24 T cell receptor beta chains originate from one sample sequenced in a study of shared clonotypes between healthy human individuals. The method was immunoSEQ multiplex PCR; TCRdb's version includes in-frame clones alone and lacks a portion of them. The data contain around 600,000 clones, approximately 97% of them singletons. The sequencing sample was made of naive CD4+ T cells sorted from blood. The subset is: CD45RA+ positively selected. The origin of the receptors is a woman younger than 45 in good health.

The chain has TRBV5-5 and TRBJ2-5; D uncertain. This CDR3 comprises 16 residues. The V end was cut by 0 bases, the J end by 1 base, with 13 bases between. Germline lookup yields CDR1 SGHKS and CDR2 YYEKEE (reference sequence). CDR3: CASSLDAGSLQETQYF. The DNA for the CDR3 is TGTGCCAGCAGCTTGGATGCCGGGTCCCTCCAAGAGACCCAGTACTTC.

The chain is built from TRBV30 and TRBJ1-1; unclear D gene. The V and J ends lost 2 bases and 4 bases respectively, with 11 bases between them. Germline V gives CDR1 GTSNPN, CDR2 SVGIG (reference sequence). The CDR3 contains 13 residues. The CDR3 DNA follows: TGTGCCTGGAGTATCGGGTTCGGCACTGAAGCTTTCTTT. Translation: CAWSIGFGTEAFF.

This clone was picked up one time. This chain joins TRBV20-1 and TRBJ2-4; D is unclear. CDR1 DFQATT and CDR2 SNEGSKA come from the germline V gene (reference sequence). Between the trimmed V and J ends, which lost 3 bases and 8 bases, there was a span of 8 bases. The CDR3 is 11 amino acids. This CDR3 is CSASAGYIQYF. CDR3 sequence (DNA): TGCAGTGCTAGTGCAGGCTACATTCAGTACTTC.

The chain recombines TRBV4-1 with TRBJ1-5; TRBD1 agrees at 11 bases. This CDR3 is built from 16 residues. Germline loops: CDR1 MGHRA, CDR2 YSYEKL. V was pared by 0 bases and J by 6 bases, with 4 bases of the junction left unmatched. The CDR3 DNA reads TGCGCCAGCAGCCAAGAAGGACAGGGGGCCCGTCAGCCCCAGCATTTT. It yields the protein CASSQEGQGARQPQHF.

The gene calls are TRBV6-1 and TRBJ1-1; no firm D call. The CDR3 is 13 residues long. Between the trimmed V and J ends, which lost 2 bases and 1 base, there was a span of 5 bases. The V gene's germline CDR1 is MNHNS and CDR2 SASEGT. The CDR3 protein is CASSERENTEAFF. The CDR3, as DNA: TGTGCCAGCAGTGAAAGGGAGAACACTGAAGCTTTCTTT.

The rearrangement links TRBV5-6 to TRBJ1-2, with D hard to call. The V gene's germline CDR1 is SGHDT and CDR2 YYEEEE. The CDR3 consists of 14 residues. V lost 0 bases, J lost 3 bases, and 9 bases lay in between. The CDR3, as DNA: TGTGCCAGCAGCTTGGAGCGACGGTACTATGGCTACACCTTC. Translating gives CASSLERRYYGYTF.

The V call is TRBV28, the J call TRBJ2-7; 10 bases fit TRBD2. Unmatched junction bases numbered 14, after V lost 6 bases and J lost 6 bases. The CDR3 is 16 amino acids. Germline values: CDR1 MDHEN, CDR2 SYDVKM. CDR3 amino acids: CASSGLAANWDFEQYF. The DNA for the CDR3 is TGTGCCAGCAGCGGACTAGCGGCGAACTGGGATTTCGAGCAGTACTTC.

The rearrangement uses TRBV18 and TRBJ1-5; 7 positions match TRBD1. Trimming removed 2 bases from V and 7 bases from J; junction bases left unmatched: 5. Germline V lookup: CDR1 KGHSH, CDR2 LQKENI. The CDR3 contains 14 residues. Here the CDR3 DNA reads TGTGCCAGCTCACCAAACAGGGGCGTACAGCCCCAGCATTTT. Its translation is CASSPNRGVQPQHF.

Worth noting for this clone: This sample also contains other DNA sequences that code for the same CDR3. This rearrangement joins TRBV19 to TRBJ1-5; 7 nucleotides agree with TRBD1. The CDR3 runs 14 residues. CDR1 is LNHDA and CDR2 is SQIVND in the germline V gene (reference sequence). V trimming: 4 bases; J trimming: 3 bases; junction bases outside the gene matches: 3. This CDR3 is CASSTTGSNQPQHF. The CDR3 nucleotides read TGTGCCAGTAGTACGACAGGGTCCAATCAGCCCCAGCATTTT.

The gene calls are TRBV7-2 and TRBJ2-7; 9 bases match TRBD2. CDR3 length equals 15 residues. Germline values: CDR1 SGHTA, CDR2 FQGNSA. J gave up 2 bases and V 5 bases, and 7 bases lay outside the gene matches. The CDR3 spells CASSHTSGLTYEQYF. The DNA for the CDR3 is TGTGCCAGCAGCCACACTAGCGGGCTAACCTACGAGCAGTACTTC.

This chain uses TRBV28 with TRBJ1-2; D gene unclear. V shed 6 bases and J shed 2 bases, with 19 bases lying between them. The CDR3 loop spans 16 amino acids. Germline assignment: CDR1 MDHEN and CDR2 SYDVKM. Here the CDR3 reads CASRVPLGSANYGYTF. DNA for the CDR3: TGTGCCAGCAGGGTTCCTCTAGGGTCAGCGAACTATGGCTACACCTTC.

The genes are TRBV5-1 and TRBJ2-5; D unresolved. The J call may be mistaken, given a closer DNA end match to TRBJ2-7. The CDR3 covers 12 residues. The germline gives CDR1 SGHRS, CDR2 YFSETQ. CDR3 nucleotides: TGCGCCAGCAGCTTGCGCCCAGGCGAGCAGTACTTC. This codes for CASSLRPGEQYF.

This clone was counted a single time. The chain is built from TRBV21-1 and TRBJ2-7; the table's D call, TRBD2, was not checked against the DNA. TRBV21-1 is a pseudogene locus. CDR3 length: 17 amino acids. CDR3 DNA sequence: TGTGCCAGCAGCAAAGGGACTAGCGGGAGGGCGTACTACGAGCAGTACTTC. Translating it yields CASSKGTSGRAYYEQYF.

The rearrangement uses TRBV7-9 and TRBJ1-1; TRBD1 aligns across 7 bases. In germline, CDR1 is SEHNR, CDR2 FQNEAQ (reference sequence). Trimming at V came to 5 bases and at J to 4 bases, leaving 4 bases not matched to a gene. This CDR3 region has 13 residues. The CDR3 reads CASSEPGGTEAFF. CDR3 nucleotide sequence: TGTGCCAGCAGCGAACCAGGGGGCACTGAAGCTTTCTTT. The full variable domain, completed using reference TRBV7-9 and TRBJ1-1, is DTGVSQNPRHKITKRGQNVTFRCDPISEHNRLYWYRQTLGQGPEFLTYFQNEAQLEKSRLLSDRFSAERPKGSFSTLEIQRTEQGDSAMYLCASSEPGGTEAFFGQGTRLTVV.

V gene TRBV11-2 combines with J gene TRBJ1-2, with a tentative D call TRBD1 (6 bases). This CDR3 is 14 amino acids long. Trimming removed 0 bases from V and 7 bases from J, with 12 bases in between. Looked up from germline, CDR1 is SGHAT and CDR2 is FQNNGV. As DNA, the CDR3 is TGTGCCAGCAGCTTAGAAGACAGGATTACTGGCTACACCTTC. Its protein is CASSLEDRITGYTF. Full variable domain (missing parts from reference TRBV11-2 and TRBJ1-2): EAGVAQSPRYKIIEKRQSVAFWCNPISGHATLYWYQQILGQGPKLLIQFQNNGVVDDSQLPKDRFSAERLKGVDSTLKIQPAKLEDSAVYLCASSLEDRITGYTFGSGTRLTVV.

V gene TRBV5-5 combines with J gene TRBJ1-4, with D possibly TRBD1 on 5 matching bases. The CDR3 contains 15 residues. Germline CDR1 and CDR2: SGHKS and YYEKEE (reference sequence). V lost 0 bases and J 5 bases, leaving 11 bases between the germline ends. CDR3 residues: CASSLASGINEKLFF. The CDR3 DNA reads as TGTGCCAGCAGCTTGGCCTCAGGGATCAATGAAAAACTGTTTTTT.

V and J are TRBV15 and TRBJ1-5; TRBD1 might be the D (6 bases). Germline CDR1 is LNHNV and CDR2 is YYDKDF (reference sequence). The V end was cut by 8 bases, the J end by 6 bases, with 17 bases between. CDR3 length: 14 residues. The chain's CDR3 is CATQSPRDTQPQHF. CDR3 DNA: TGTGCCACCCAGTCCCCCAGGGACACTCAGCCCCAGCATTTT.

V usage is TRBV29-1 and J usage is TRBJ2-3; perhaps D is TRBD1 or TRBD2 (7 bases each). CDR3 length: 13 amino acids. Trimming removed 7 bases at V and 6 bases at J, with 17 bases between. Germline CDR1 reads SQVTM; CDR2 reads ANQGSEA. In DNA form, the CDR3 reads TGCAGCGGATCGACAGGGAGGGCGGATACGCAGTATTTT. Amino acids: CSGSTGRADTQYF.

J is TRBJ2-1 and V is TRBV19, with 10 bases fitting TRBD1. The trim removed 7 bases at V and 2 bases at J, leaving 8 bases unmatched. This CDR3 comprises 16 residues. Germline CDR1 reads LNHDA; CDR2 reads SQIVND (reference sequence). CDR3 nucleotide sequence: TGTGCCAGTACCCCCGTCGGGACAGGGGCCTACAATGAGCAGTTCTTC. Translation: CASTPVGTGAYNEQFF.

As DNA, the CDR3 is TGTGCCAGCAGCACGAGGGGGCTGGGCGGCTACACCTTC. Its protein product is CASSTRGLGGYTF. V usage is TRBV7-8 and J usage is TRBJ1-2, with 7 bases matching TRBD1. This CDR3 contains 13 residues. Trimming at V came to 5 bases and at J to 8 bases, leaving 8 bases not matched to a gene. The germline CDR1 and CDR2 sequences are SGHVS and FQNEAQ.

This chain's CDR3 is CASSQLAGGTYNEQFF. In nucleotides, the CDR3 is TGTGCCAGCAGCCAATTAGCGGGAGGCACCTACAATGAGCAGTTCTTC. V is TRBV14 and J is TRBJ2-1, with TRBD2 identical over 10 bases. CDR1 and CDR2 from the germline V gene are SGHDN and FVKESK. This CDR3 is built from 16 residues. V was pared by 2 bases and J by 2 bases, with 3 bases of the junction left unmatched.

This clone has only one observation. The chain carries TRBV7-2 and TRBJ2-1; D not resolved. Trimming left V 1 base short and J 5 bases short, with 3 bases between. The CDR3 extends over 12 amino acids. In germline, CDR1 is SGHTA, CDR2 FQGNSA. CDR3 sequence (DNA): TGTGCCAGCAGCTTAGGGCACAATGAGCAGTTCTTC. Translated, it gives CASSLGHNEQFF.

The chain combines TRBV28 with TRBJ2-3; the D is unclear. The CDR3 spans 15 residues. V lost 11 bases to trimming and J lost 9 bases, with 27 bases between them. Germline V gene sequence: CDR1 MDHEN, CDR2 SYDVKM. CDR3 nucleotide sequence: TGTGCCGCCGGGCCGACCAGCCCGGGTTTCCACACGCAGTATTTT. The encoded protein is CAAGPTSPGFHTQYF.

This clone was counted once. The rearrangement joins TRBV6-5 to TRBJ1-3; D unresolved. V dropped 0 bases and J dropped 0 bases, with 6 bases sitting between them. CDR1 MNHEY and CDR2 SVGAGI come from the germline V gene. The CDR3 runs 15 residues. Here the CDR3 DNA reads TGTGCCAGCAGTTACTCGAGCGGCTCTGGAAACACCATATATTTT. Residues: CASSYSSGSGNTIYF.